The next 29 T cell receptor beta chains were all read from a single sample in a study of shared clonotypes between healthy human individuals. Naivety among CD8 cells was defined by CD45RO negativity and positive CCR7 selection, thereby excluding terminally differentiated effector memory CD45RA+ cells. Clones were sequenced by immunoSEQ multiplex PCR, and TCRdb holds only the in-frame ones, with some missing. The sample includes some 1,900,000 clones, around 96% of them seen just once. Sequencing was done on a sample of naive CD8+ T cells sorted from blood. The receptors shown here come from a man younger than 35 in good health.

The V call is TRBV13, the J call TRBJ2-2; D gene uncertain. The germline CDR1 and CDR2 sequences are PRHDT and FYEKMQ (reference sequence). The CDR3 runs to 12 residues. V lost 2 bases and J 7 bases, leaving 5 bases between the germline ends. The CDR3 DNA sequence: TGTGCCAGCAGCTTACCCGACGGGGAGCTGTTTTTT. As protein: CASSLPDGELFF. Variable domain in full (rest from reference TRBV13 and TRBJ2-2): AAGVIQSPRHLIKEKRETATLKCYPIPRHDTVYWYQQGPGQDPQFLISFYEKMQSDKGSIPDRFSAQQFSDYHSELNMSSLELGDSALYFCASSLPDGELFFGEGSRLTVL.

CDR3 in amino acids: CATSTGANVLTF. The CDR3 nucleotides are TGTGCCACCAGTACTGGGGCCAACGTCCTGACTTTC. The J gene is TRBJ2-6, the V gene TRBV7-9; D is unresolved. Germline V lookup: CDR1 SEHNR, CDR2 FQNEAQ (reference sequence). This CDR3 is 12 amino acids long. V gave up 10 bases and J gave up 2 bases, with 6 bases separating them.

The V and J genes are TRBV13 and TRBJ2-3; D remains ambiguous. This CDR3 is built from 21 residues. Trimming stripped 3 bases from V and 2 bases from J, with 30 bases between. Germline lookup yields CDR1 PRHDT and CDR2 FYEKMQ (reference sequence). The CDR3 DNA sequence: TGTGCCAGCAGCTTTTGGGGATTAGAAGAGACGACCAAAAGCCCCACAGATACGCAGTATTTT. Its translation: CASSFWGLEETTKSPTDTQYF.

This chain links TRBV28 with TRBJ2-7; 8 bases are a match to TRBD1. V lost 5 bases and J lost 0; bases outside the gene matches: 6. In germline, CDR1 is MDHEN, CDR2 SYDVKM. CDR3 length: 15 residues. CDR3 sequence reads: CASSPGTGLSYEQYF. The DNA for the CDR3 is TGTGCCAGCAGTCCGGGGACAGGCCTCTCCTACGAGCAGTACTTC.

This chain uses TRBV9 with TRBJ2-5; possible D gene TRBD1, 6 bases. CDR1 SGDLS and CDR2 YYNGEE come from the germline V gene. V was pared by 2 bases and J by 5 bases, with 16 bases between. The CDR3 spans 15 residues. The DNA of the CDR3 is TGTGCCAGCAGCGTCTCCACAGGGCCCGGGGAGACCCAGTACTTC. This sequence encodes CASSVSTGPGETQYF.

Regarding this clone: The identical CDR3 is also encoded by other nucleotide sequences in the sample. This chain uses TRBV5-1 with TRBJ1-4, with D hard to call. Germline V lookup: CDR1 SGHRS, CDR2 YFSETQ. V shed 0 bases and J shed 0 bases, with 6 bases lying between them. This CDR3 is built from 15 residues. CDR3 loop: CASSLDAATNEKLFF. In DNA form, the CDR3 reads TGCGCCAGCAGCTTGGACGCGGCAACTAATGAAAAACTGTTTTTT.

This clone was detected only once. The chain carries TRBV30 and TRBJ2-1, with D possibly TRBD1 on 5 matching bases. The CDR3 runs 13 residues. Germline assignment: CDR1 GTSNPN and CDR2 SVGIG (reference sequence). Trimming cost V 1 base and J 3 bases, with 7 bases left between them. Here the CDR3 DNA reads TGTGCCTGGAGTGGGGGCGTCTACAATGAGCAGTTCTTC. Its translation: CAWSGGVYNEQFF.

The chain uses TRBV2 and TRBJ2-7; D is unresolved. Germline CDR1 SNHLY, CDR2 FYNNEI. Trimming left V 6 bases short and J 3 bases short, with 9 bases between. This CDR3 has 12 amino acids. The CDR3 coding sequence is TGTGCCAGCAGGAAGGATGGCTACGAGCAGTACTTC. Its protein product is CASRKDGYEQYF.

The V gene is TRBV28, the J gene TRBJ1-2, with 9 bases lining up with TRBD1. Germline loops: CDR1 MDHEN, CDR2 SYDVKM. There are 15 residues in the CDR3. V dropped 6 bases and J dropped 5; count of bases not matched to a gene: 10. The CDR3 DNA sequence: TGTGCCAGCAGCCAAACCGGGACAGGGTCTTATGGCTACACCTTC. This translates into CASSQTGTGSYGYTF.

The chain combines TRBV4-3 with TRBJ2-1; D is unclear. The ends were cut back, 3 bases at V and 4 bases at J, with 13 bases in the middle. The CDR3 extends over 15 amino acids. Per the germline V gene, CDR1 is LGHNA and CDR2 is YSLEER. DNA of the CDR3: TGCGCCAGCAGCCATACGTTGCTGGCTTACAATGAGCAGTTCTTC. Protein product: CASSHTLLAYNEQFF.

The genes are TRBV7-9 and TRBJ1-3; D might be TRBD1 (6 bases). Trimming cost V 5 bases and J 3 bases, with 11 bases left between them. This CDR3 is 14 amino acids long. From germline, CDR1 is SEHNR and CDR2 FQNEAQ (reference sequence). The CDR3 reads CASSPGDGGNTIYF. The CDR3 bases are TGTGCCAGCAGCCCAGGGGACGGTGGAAACACCATATATTTT. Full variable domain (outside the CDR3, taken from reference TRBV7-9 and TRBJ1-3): DTGVSQNPRHKITKRGQNVTFRCDPISEHNRLYWYRQTLGQGPEFLTYFQNEAQLEKSRLLSDRFSAERPKGSFSTLEIQRTEQGDSAMYLCASSPGDGGNTIYFGEGSWLTVV.

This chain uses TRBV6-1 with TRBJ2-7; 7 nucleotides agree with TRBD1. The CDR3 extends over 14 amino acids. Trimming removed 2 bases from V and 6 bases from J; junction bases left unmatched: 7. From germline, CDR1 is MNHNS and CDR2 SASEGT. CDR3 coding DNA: TGTGCCAGCAGTGAATATGGAAAGGGGGCCGAGCAGTACTTC. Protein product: CASSEYGKGAEQYF.

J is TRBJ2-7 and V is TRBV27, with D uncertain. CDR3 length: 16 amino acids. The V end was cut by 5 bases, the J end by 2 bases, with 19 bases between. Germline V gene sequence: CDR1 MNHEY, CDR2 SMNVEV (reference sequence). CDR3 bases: TGTGCCAGCAGTACCGGACCCTTCAAACTTACCTACGAGCAGTACTTC. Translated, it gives CASSTGPFKLTYEQYF.

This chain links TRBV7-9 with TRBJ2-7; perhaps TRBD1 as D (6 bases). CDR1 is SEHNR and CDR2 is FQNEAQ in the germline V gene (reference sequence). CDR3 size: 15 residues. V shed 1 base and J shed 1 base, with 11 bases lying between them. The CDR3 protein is CASSLGSGASYEQYF. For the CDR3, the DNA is TGTGCCAGCAGCTTAGGGTCAGGGGCTTCCTACGAGCAGTACTTC.

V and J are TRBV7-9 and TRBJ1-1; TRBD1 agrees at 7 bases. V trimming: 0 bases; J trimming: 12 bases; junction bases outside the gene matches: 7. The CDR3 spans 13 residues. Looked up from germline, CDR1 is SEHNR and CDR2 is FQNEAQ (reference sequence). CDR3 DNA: TGTGCCAGCAGCTTAGCGAGTCTACAGGGGCCTTTCTTT. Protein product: CASSLASLQGPFF.

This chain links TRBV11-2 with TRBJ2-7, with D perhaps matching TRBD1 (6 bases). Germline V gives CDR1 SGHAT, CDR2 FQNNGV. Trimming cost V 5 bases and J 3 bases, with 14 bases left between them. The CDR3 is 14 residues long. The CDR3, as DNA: TGTGCCAGCAGCCTAAGACAGGCGGACTACGAGCAGTACTTC. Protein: CASSLRQADYEQYF.

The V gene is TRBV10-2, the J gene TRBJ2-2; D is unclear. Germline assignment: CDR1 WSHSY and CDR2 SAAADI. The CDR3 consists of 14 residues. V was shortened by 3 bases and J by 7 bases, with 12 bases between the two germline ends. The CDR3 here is CASSDAGLDGELFF. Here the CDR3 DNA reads TGCGCCAGCAGTGATGCAGGTCTAGACGGGGAGCTGTTTTTT.

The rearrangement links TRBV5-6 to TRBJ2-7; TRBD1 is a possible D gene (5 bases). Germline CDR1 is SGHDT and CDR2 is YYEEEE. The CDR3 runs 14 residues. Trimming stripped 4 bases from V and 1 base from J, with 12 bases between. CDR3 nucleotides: TGTGCCAGCAGCGCGTTTTCAGGGTCCTACGAGCAGTACTTC. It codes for CASSAFSGSYEQYF.

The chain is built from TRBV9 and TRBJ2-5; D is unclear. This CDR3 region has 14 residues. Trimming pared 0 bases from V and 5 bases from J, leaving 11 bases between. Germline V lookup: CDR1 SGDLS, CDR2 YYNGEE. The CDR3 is CASSVGSVGETQYF. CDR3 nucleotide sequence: TGTGCCAGCAGCGTAGGTTCGGTCGGGGAGACCCAGTACTTC.

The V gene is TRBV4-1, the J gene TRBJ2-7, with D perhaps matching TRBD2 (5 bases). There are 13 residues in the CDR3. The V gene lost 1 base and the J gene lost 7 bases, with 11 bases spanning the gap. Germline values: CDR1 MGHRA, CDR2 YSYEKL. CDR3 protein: CASSQAGADEQYF. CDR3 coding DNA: TGCGCCAGCAGCCAAGCAGGAGCGGATGAGCAGTACTTC.

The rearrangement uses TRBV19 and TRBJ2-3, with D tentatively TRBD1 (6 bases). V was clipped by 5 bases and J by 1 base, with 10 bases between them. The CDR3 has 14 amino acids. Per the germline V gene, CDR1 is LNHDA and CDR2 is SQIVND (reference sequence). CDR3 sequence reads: CASSEQGGTDTQYF. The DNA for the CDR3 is TGTGCCAGTAGTGAACAGGGCGGCACAGATACGCAGTATTTT. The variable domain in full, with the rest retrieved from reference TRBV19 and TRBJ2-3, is DGGITQSPKYLFRKEGQNVTLSCEQNLNHDAMYWYRQDPGQGLRLIYYSQIVNDFQKGDIAEGYSVSREKKESFPLTVTSAQKNPTAFYLCASSEQGGTDTQYFGPGTRLTVL.

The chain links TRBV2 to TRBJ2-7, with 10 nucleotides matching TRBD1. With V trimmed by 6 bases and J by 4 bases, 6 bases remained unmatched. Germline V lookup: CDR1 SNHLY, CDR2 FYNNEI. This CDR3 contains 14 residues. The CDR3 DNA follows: TGTGCCAGCAGGACGACAGGGGGCATATACGAGCAGTACTTC. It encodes CASRTTGGIYEQYF.

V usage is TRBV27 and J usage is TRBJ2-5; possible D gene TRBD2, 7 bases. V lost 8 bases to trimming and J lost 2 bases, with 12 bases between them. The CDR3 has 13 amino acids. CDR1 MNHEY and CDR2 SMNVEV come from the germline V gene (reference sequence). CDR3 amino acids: CASRGGPQETQYF. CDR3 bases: TGTGCCAGCCGCGGGGGCCCTCAAGAGACCCAGTACTTC.

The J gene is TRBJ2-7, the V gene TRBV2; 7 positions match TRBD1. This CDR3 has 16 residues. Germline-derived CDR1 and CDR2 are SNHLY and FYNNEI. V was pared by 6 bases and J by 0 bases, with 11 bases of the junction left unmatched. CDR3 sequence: CASSPLRDRSSYEQYF. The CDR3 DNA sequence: TGTGCCAGCAGCCCCCTCCGGGACAGAAGCTCCTACGAGCAGTACTTC.

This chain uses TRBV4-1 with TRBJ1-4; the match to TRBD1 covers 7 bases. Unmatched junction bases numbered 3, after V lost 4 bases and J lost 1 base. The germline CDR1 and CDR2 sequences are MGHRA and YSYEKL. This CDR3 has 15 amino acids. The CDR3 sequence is CASSRTGLTNEKLFF. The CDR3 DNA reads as TGCGCCAGCAGCCGGACAGGCCTAACTAATGAAAAACTGTTTTTT.

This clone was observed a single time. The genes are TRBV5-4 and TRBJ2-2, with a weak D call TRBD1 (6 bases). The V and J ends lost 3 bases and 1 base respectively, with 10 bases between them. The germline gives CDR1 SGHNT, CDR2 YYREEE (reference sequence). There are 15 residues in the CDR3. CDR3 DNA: TGTGCCAGCAGCTCGGGACATCTGAACACCGGGGAGCTGTTTTTT. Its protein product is CASSSGHLNTGELFF.

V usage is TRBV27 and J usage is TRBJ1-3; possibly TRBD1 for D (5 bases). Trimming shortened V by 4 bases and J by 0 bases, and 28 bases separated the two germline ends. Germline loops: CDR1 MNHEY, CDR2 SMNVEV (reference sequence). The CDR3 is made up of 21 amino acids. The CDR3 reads CASSSLPGVIGTVDSGNTIYF. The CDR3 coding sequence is TGTGCCAGCAGTTCTCTCCCGGGAGTGATAGGGACGGTCGACTCTGGAAACACCATATATTTT.

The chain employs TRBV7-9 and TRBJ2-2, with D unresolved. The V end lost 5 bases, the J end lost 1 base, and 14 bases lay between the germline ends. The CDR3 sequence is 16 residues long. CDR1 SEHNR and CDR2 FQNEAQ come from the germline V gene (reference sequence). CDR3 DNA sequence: TGTGCCAGCAGCCCCTATGCAGCCCAGAACACCGGGGAGCTGTTTTTT. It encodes CASSPYAAQNTGELFF.

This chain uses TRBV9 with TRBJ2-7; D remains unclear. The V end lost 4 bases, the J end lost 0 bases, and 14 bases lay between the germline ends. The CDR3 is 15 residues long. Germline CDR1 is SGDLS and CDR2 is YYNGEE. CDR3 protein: CASSSGRQGSYEQYF. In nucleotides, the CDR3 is TGTGCCAGCAGCTCCGGCCGGCAAGGCTCCTACGAGCAGTACTTC.